These 25 T cell receptor beta chains share one sample of origin, sequenced in a study of T cell repertoires in cytomegalovirus infection. TCRdb passed the reads through MiXCR, listing each CDR3 protein once. The sample has some 390,000 distinct CDR3 sequences; 15% to 20% are singletons. Sequencing was done on a sample of PBMCs. Receptors originate from a human donor in good health (CMV status not recorded). Some clones in this sample may be carry-over from other donors' samples.

This clonotype was detected ten times or more. The genes are TRBV6-1 and TRBJ2-1; TRBD2 matches at 10 bases. J lost 1 base, V lost 5 bases, and 5 bases had no gene match. The CDR3 is 16 residues long. The germline V gene has CDR1 MNHNS and CDR2 SASEGT. Here the CDR3 reads CASSPSLAGSYNEQFF. The CDR3 bases are TGTGCCAGCAGTCCGTCACTAGCGGGGTCCTACAATGAGCAGTTCTTC.

Written as DNA, the CDR3 is TGTGCCAGCAAAATGCGGGGGGCCCCATACGAGCAGTACTTC. Translated: CASKMRGAPYEQYF. This chain joins TRBV6-2 or TRBV6-3 and TRBJ2-7; 8 positions agree with TRBD2. Germline CDR1 MNHEY, CDR2 SVGEGT. V shed 7 bases and J 4 bases; nucleotides not matched to a gene: 9. This CDR3 contains 14 residues.

The chain couples TRBV12-3 or TRBV12-4 to TRBJ2-2; 7 nucleotides line up with TRBD1. CDR3 length: 14 residues. V gave up 7 bases and J gave up 7 bases; unmatched junction bases: 9. Here the CDR3 DNA reads TGTGCCAGCACCATAGGGGGCGGCGGCGGGGAGCTGTTTTTT. As protein: CASTIGGGGGELFF.

This clonotype was seen only a few times. The gene calls are TRBV25-1 and TRBJ2-4; maybe TRBD1 (5 bases). Germline CDR1 MGHDK, CDR2 SYGVNS. The V end lost 3 bases, the J end lost 5 bases, and 8 bases lay between the germline ends. The CDR3 extends over 13 amino acids. CDR3 sequence (DNA): TGTGCCAGCAGTGATGTAGGGGAAAACATTCAGTACTTC. Its protein product is CASSDVGENIQYF.

This clonotype was detected only a few times. J is TRBJ2-5 and V is TRBV20-1; the D is unclear. V lost 6 bases, J lost 5 bases, and 10 bases lay in between. Germline V gene sequence: CDR1 DFQATT, CDR2 SNEGSKA (reference sequence). The CDR3 extends over 11 amino acids. CDR3: CSAPAFETQYF. CDR3 DNA sequence: TGCAGTGCCCCGGCTTTTGAGACCCAGTACTTC.

The chain is built from TRBV20-1 and TRBJ2-3; the D call may be TRBD1 or TRBD2 (5 bases each). V lost 5 bases and J lost 0, with 15 bases in between. In germline, CDR1 is DFQATT, CDR2 SNEGSKA (reference sequence). This CDR3 is 15 amino acids long. The DNA for the CDR3 is TGCAGTGCTCTCTCCGGGACGGCCAGCACAGATACGCAGTATTTT. Protein product: CSALSGTASTDTQYF.

The rearrangement joins TRBV20-1 to TRBJ2-1; TRBD1 or TRBD2 may be the D gene (5 bases each). Germline V gives CDR1 DFQATT, CDR2 SNEGSKA (reference sequence). V lost 3 bases to trimming and J lost 3 bases, with 21 bases between them. This CDR3 is 17 amino acids long. The DNA for the CDR3 is TGCAGTGCTAGTCGGTTGGTGGGGGTCGGGTTCTACAATGAGCAGTTCTTC. It yields the protein CSASRLVGVGFYNEQFF.

The gene calls are TRBV28 and TRBJ1-5; tentatively, D is TRBD1 (5 bases). Germline V CDR1 and CDR2: MDHEN, SYDVKM. V was pared by 4 bases and J by 6 bases, with 13 bases between. This CDR3 region has 14 residues. The CDR3 here is CASSYPGEGQPQHF. CDR3 DNA sequence: TGTGCCAGCAGTTACCCGGGGGAGGGTCAGCCCCAGCATTTT. The whole variable domain, remainder taken from reference TRBV28 and TRBJ1-5, is DVKVTQSSRYLVKRTGEKVFLECVQDMDHENMFWYRQDPGLGLRLIYFSYDVKMKEKGDIPEGYSVSREKKERFSLILESASTNQTSMYLCASSYPGEGQPQHFGDGTRLSIL.

This clonotype showed up many times. This rearrangement joins TRBV5-4 to TRBJ2-1; D gene ambiguous. From germline, CDR1 is SGHNT and CDR2 YYREEE (reference sequence). Trimming removed 0 bases at V and 9 bases at J, with 13 bases between. The CDR3 extends over 14 amino acids. The CDR3 DNA follows: TGTGCCAGCAGCTTGGTCACCCCTTCCGGTGAGCAGTTCTTC. It codes for CASSLVTPSGEQFF.

This clonotype was detected many times. The rearrangement uses TRBV7-2 and TRBJ2-7; 7 bases align to TRBD2. Germline V lookup: CDR1 SGHTA, CDR2 FQGNSA. The CDR3 runs 14 residues. The junction had 8 bases not matched to a gene; V was cut back by 6 bases and J by 3 bases. The CDR3 DNA reads as TGTGCCAGCAGTTCGAGAGCGGGGCACTACGAGCAGTACTTC. It yields the protein CASSSRAGHYEQYF.

This clonotype was seen at least ten times. This sequence joins TRBV6-2 or TRBV6-3 and TRBJ2-1; 11 nucleotides line up with TRBD1. CDR3 size: 15 residues. Looked up from germline, CDR1 is MNHEY and CDR2 is SVGEGT. J gave up 6 bases and V 6 bases, and 7 bases lay outside the gene matches. This CDR3 is CASSPGTGGFNEQFF. Written as DNA, the CDR3 is TGTGCCAGCAGCCCCGGGACAGGGGGGTTCAATGAGCAGTTCTTC.

The chain carries TRBV10-3 and TRBJ2-3; maybe TRBD2 (6 bases). Between the trimmed V and J ends, which lost 3 bases and 5 bases, there was a span of 24 bases. There are 18 residues in the CDR3. Germline CDR1 reads ENHRY; CDR2 reads SYGVKD. The CDR3 coding sequence is TGTGCCATCAGTGACCTCCTCGCAGAGACCCCCGGGGGAGATACGCAGTATTTT. Encoded protein: CAISDLLAETPGGDTQYF.

At least ten counts were recorded for this clonotype. The junction differs from germline at one of its ends, possibly a read error. This sequence joins TRBV12-3 or TRBV12-4 and TRBJ2-7, with D tentatively TRBD2 (5 bases). The CDR3 totals 11 residues. This CDR3 is CASSQSTRMHF. The CDR3 region has the DNA TGTGCCAGCAGTCAGTCTACTAGAATGCACTTC.

This clonotype turned up a few times. The chain is built from TRBV20-1 and TRBJ2-2, with 8 bases fitting TRBD1. Germline lookup yields CDR1 DFQATT and CDR2 SNEGSKA (reference sequence). The CDR3 extends over 16 amino acids. V lost 3 bases and J lost 2; bases outside the gene matches: 8. DNA for the CDR3: TGCAGTGCTAGGAAAAACAGGGGGAGCAACACCGGGGAGCTGTTTTTT. The encoded protein is CSARKNRGSNTGELFF.

This clonotype came up a few times. V is TRBV5-5 and J is TRBJ2-3, with 8 bases identical to TRBD2. Germline CDR1 is SGHKS and CDR2 is YYEKEE (reference sequence). The CDR3 sequence is 15 residues long. The V segment lost 2 bases and the J segment 4 bases; nucleotides outside the gene matches: 6. The CDR3 reads CASSFPPGGADTQYF. The CDR3 nucleotides read TGTGCCAGCAGCTTCCCCCCCGGGGGGGCAGATACGCAGTATTTT. Looking up the rest from reference TRBV5-5 and TRBJ2-3 gives the full variable domain: DAGVTQSPTHLIKTRGQQVTLRCSPISGHKSVSWYQQVLGQGPQFIFQYYEKEERGRGNFPDRFSARQFPNYSSELNVNALLLGDSALYLCASSFPPGGADTQYFGPGTRLTVL.

The table lists this clonotype with a few counts. J is TRBJ2-2 and V is TRBV4-3; 7 nucleotides agree with TRBD2. V was clipped by 2 bases and J by 3 bases; unmatched bases: 3. CDR1 is LGHNA and CDR2 is YSLEER in the germline V gene. CDR3 length equals 15 residues. The CDR3 region is CASSQPGGDTGELFF. The CDR3 DNA reads TGCGCCAGCAGCCAACCTGGGGGGGACACCGGGGAGCTGTTTTTT.

This clonotype was seen a handful of times. The V gene is TRBV5-4, the J gene TRBJ1-2, with 8 bases matching TRBD1. Germline CDR1 and CDR2: SGHNT and YYREEE (reference sequence). The CDR3 runs to 14 residues. J was trimmed by 8 bases and V by 3 bases; bases with no gene match: 9. CDR3 in amino acids: CASSYRGNPPGYTF. The CDR3 nucleotides read TGTGCCAGCAGCTACAGGGGGAACCCACCGGGCTACACCTTC.

This clonotype appeared a few times. CDR3: CSAEGQLNTEAFF. The CDR3 DNA reads as TGCAGCGCCGAGGGACAGTTGAACACTGAAGCTTTCTTT. The chain is built from TRBV29-1 and TRBJ1-1; 7 bases align to TRBD1. V lost 7 bases, J lost 0 bases, and 5 bases stayed unmatched. CDR3 length: 13 residues. Looked up from germline, CDR1 is SQVTM and CDR2 is ANQGSEA.

This clonotype occurred many times. The V call is TRBV6-1, the J call TRBJ2-7; TRBD1 aligns across 9 bases. This CDR3 spans 13 amino acids. The V gene's germline CDR1 is MNHNS and CDR2 SASEGT. The V and J ends lost 7 bases and 3 bases, in that order; junction bases with no gene match: 4. The DNA for the CDR3 is TGTGCCAGCAAAGGGACAGGGAGCTACGAGCAGTACTTC. As protein: CASKGTGSYEQYF.

The chain combines TRBV12-3 or TRBV12-4 with TRBJ2-1; TRBD2 agrees at 8 bases. The CDR3 spans 16 residues. J lost 6 bases, V lost 6 bases, and 13 bases had no gene match. The CDR3 is CASSPDSGDPRNEQFF. In nucleotides, the CDR3 is TGTGCCAGCAGCCCGGATAGCGGGGATCCCCGCAATGAGCAGTTCTTC.

As regards this clonotype: This likely comes from a read error, as the CDR3 has no conserved phenylalanine or tryptophan at its end. V and J are TRBV12-3 or TRBV12-4 and TRBJ2-6; possible D gene TRBD2, 6 bases. V was trimmed by 5 bases and J by 0 bases, leaving 14 bases between them. The CDR3 contains 17 residues. CDR3 amino acids: CASSPRGTLSGANVLTY. The CDR3 coding sequence is TGTGCCAGCAGTCCCCGGGGGACCCTCTCTGGGGCCAACGTCCTGACTTAC.

This clonotype was seen repeatedly, ten times or more. The chain employs TRBV7-2 and TRBJ2-5; perhaps D is TRBD1 or TRBD2 (5 bases each). CDR1 and CDR2 from the germline V gene are SGHTA and FQGNSA. V shed 5 bases and J shed 5 bases, with 15 bases lying between them. The length of the CDR3 is 14 residues. For the CDR3, the DNA is TGTGCCAGCAGCGGTCGGGACCCCGGGGAGACCCAGTACTTC. Translating gives CASSGRDPGETQYF.

This clonotype turned up a few times. The chain combines TRBV2 with TRBJ1-1; 7 bases are shared with TRBD1. V gave up 3 bases and J gave up 8 bases; unmatched junction bases: 12. The CDR3 sequence is 15 residues long. Germline loops: CDR1 SNHLY, CDR2 FYNNEI. The CDR3 here is CASSESLQGKVEAFF. CDR3 nucleotides: TGTGCCAGCAGTGAGAGCCTACAGGGGAAGGTGGAAGCTTTCTTT.

Ten or more counts support this clonotype. V gene TRBV7-9 combines with J gene TRBJ2-7; 10 nucleotides match TRBD2. The V gene end was trimmed by 3 bases and the J gene end by 5 bases; junction bases not matched to a gene: 10. There are 16 residues in the CDR3. Germline V gene data show CDR1 as SEHNR and CDR2 as FQNEAQ (reference sequence). CDR3 protein: CASSFSEREGLNEQYF. The CDR3 nucleotides are TGTGCCAGCAGCTTTTCCGAGCGGGAGGGCCTCAACGAGCAGTACTTC.

This clonotype was observed a single time. This may stem from a read error, because a much larger clone lies one nucleotide away. The chain has TRBV28 and TRBJ2-3; D is undetermined. CDR3 length equals 14 residues. Germline CDR1 is MDHEN and CDR2 is SYDVKM. V lost 6 bases to trimming and J lost 0 bases, with 10 bases between them. The CDR3 loop reads CASSSPTSTDTQYF. The CDR3 region has the DNA TGTGCCAGCAGCTCCCCTACTAGCACAGATACGCAGTATTTT.